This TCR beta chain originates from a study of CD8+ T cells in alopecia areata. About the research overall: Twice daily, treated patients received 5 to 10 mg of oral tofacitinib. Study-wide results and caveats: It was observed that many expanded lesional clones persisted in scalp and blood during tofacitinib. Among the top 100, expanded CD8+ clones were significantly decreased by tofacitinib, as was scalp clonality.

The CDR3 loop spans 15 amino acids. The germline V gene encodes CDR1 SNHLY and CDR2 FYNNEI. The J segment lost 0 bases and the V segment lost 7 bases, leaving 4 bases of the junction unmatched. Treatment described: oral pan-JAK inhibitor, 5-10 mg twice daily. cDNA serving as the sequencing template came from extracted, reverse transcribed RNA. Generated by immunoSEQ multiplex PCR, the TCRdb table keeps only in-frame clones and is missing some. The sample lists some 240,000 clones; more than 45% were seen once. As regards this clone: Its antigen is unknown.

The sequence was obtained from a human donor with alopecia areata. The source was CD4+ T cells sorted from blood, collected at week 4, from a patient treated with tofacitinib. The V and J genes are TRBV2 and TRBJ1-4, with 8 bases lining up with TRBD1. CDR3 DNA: TGTGCCAGCATCAAACAGGGGGCAACTAATGAAAAACTGTTTTTT. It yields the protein CASIKQGATNEKLFF.